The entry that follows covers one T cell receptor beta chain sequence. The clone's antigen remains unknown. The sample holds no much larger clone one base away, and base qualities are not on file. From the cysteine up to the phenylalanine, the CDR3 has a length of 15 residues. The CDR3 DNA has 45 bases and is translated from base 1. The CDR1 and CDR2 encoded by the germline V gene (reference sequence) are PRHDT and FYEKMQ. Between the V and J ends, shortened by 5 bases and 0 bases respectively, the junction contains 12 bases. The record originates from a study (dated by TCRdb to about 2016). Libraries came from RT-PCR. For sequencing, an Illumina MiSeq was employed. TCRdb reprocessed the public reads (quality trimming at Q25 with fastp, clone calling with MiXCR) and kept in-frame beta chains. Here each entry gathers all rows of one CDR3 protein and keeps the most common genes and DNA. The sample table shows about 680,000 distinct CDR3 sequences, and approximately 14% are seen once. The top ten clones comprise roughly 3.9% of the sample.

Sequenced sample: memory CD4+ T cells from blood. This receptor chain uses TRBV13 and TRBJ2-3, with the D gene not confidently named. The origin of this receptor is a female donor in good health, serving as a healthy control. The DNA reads TGTGCCAGCAGCCCCAGTCAGAAAAGCACAGATACGCAGTATTTT. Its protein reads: CASSPSQKSTDTQYF. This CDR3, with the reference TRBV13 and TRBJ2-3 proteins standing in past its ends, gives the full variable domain AAGVIQSPRHLIKEKRETATLKCYPIPRHDTVYWYQQGPGQDPQFLISFYEKMQSDKGSIPDRFSAQQFSDYHSELNMSSLELGDSALYFCASSPSQKSTDTQYFGPGTRLTVL.